This is a list of T cell receptor beta chains from one sample in a study of blood T cell repertoires in COVID-19. TCRdb keeps only in-frame clones here, not all; method: immunoSEQ multiplex PCR. The repertoire holds around 60,000 clones, with around four fifths as singletons. The sequencing input was peripheral blood. The receptors here all came from a man aged 25-40 years with COVID-19, enrolled during active disease. Each CDR3 is given with its conserved first and last residue. Where a row states a size, it is once, few, many or the class of an expanded clone; other rows omit it.

v_call,clone_size,j_call,cdr3_aa
TRBV5-1,-,TRBJ2-5,CASSPTTFGETQYF
TRBV9,-,TRBJ2-7,CASSLNRDRYYEQYF
TRBV3-1/TRBV3-2,-,TRBJ1-3,CASSPTLAGTVGNTIYF
TRBV4-2,once,TRBJ2-3,CASSPGQGGNTQYF
TRBV2,-,TRBJ2-7,CASSGPLAGGPYEQYF
TRBV30,-,TRBJ2-5,CAWSLTGTGTETQYF
TRBV11-2,-,TRBJ1-5,CASSFRDRSVYCSNQPQHF
TRBV29-1,once,TRBJ2-5,CSVVGLAGGETQYF
TRBV12-5,-,TRBJ1-2,CASGLDGANYGYTF
TRBV5-1,-,TRBJ2-2,CASSPPGTSGRQTGELFF
TRBV7-3,-,TRBJ2-2,CASSSHDGGFTGELFF
TRBV19,-,TRBJ1-5,CASSIQTHQPQHF
TRBV7-9,-,TRBJ1-1,CASSSTGYTEAFF
TRBV18,many,TRBJ1-1,CASSLPGQGRTEAFF
TRBV28,-,TRBJ1-1,CASRVGDSLNTEAFF
TRBV15,-,TRBJ2-6,CATSAGGAAVSGANVLTF
TRBV2,-,TRBJ2-1,CASSVAGGRSYNEQFF
TRBV7-7,-,TRBJ2-1,CASSLGGFNEQFF
TRBV4-2,few,TRBJ1-2,CASSQDRVGYTF
TRBV27,-,TRBJ2-7,CASSLAGGYEQYF
TRBV7-9,-,TRBJ1-2,CASSLDWGDGYTF
TRBV10-3,-,TRBJ2-7,CAIRKTGTGSDEQYF
TRBV6-4,few,TRBJ2-3,CASSDGTSGSTDTQYF
TRBV28,-,TRBJ2-5,CASSPGLAGGFPETQYF
TRBV7-3,-,TRBJ2-5,CASSSDRQETQYF
TRBV30,-,TRBJ2-1,CAGQGNNEQFF
TRBV6-5,-,TRBJ2-7,CASSYTPDRPYEQYF
TRBV7-3,-,TRBJ2-2,CASSLIGGNTGELFF
TRBV27,-,TRBJ1-6,CASSSLGQGEVRDSPLHF
TRBV7-2,-,TRBJ1-2,CASSLAEGTYGYTF
TRBV19,once,TRBJ1-2,CASSGRGHGYTF
TRBV4-1,-,TRBJ2-3,CASSQESRNTQYF
TRBV27,-,TRBJ2-6,CASSLGSRPGANVLTF
TRBV19,many,TRBJ1-1,CASSIRTGGAAEAFF
TRBV5-4,few,TRBJ2-6,CASSTRDRGTPGANVLTF
TRBV10-2,-,TRBJ1-5,CASSLAGGSQPQHF
TRBV5-1,-,TRBJ2-3,CASSFNQGSTQYF
TRBV6-5,-,TRBJ1-1,CASKTYYRGDTEAFF
TRBV19,once,TRBJ1-2,CASSIFGTGVRSYGYTF
TRBV2,-,TRBJ2-7,CASGRDPLSYEQYF
TRBV6-1,-,TRBJ2-1,CASSERYGGANNEQFF
TRBV13,-,TRBJ1-2,CASSQRGGYGYTF
TRBV30,-,TRBJ2-7,CAWSGGTGHKNEQYF
TRBV28,-,TRBJ2-4,CASSSQQDSKNIQYF
TRBV6-5,-,TRBJ1-1,CASSLHRGSTEAFF
TRBV6-5,-,TRBJ1-6,CASSYGGAKNSPLHF
TRBV5-1,once,TRBJ1-3,CASSRGQGGNTIYF
TRBV28,-,TRBJ1-5,CASSPTAPLGNQPQHF
TRBV5-1,-,TRBJ2-5,CASSLGSGGGETQYF
TRBV6-5,-,TRBJ2-3,CASSYAGQASTDTQYF
TRBV10-3,-,TRBJ1-6,CAISQGQALWDSPLHF
TRBV4-1,-,TRBJ2-3,CASSPRTSGGAGDTQYF
TRBV3-1/TRBV3-2,-,TRBJ1-2,CASSPDNYGYTF
TRBV5-1,few,TRBJ2-7,CASSPYRGASREQYF
TRBV4-2,-,TRBJ1-1,CASSHPTGFTEAFF
TRBV11-3,-,TRBJ2-3,CASSPRTSGTHDTQYF
TRBV19,-,TRBJ1-1,CASSKGTEAFF
TRBV24-1,few,TRBJ1-6,CATSETQENSPLHF
TRBV6-1,-,TRBJ1-5,CASSIRGNYQPQHF
TRBV28,-,TRBJ2-2,CASSLRQNTGELFF